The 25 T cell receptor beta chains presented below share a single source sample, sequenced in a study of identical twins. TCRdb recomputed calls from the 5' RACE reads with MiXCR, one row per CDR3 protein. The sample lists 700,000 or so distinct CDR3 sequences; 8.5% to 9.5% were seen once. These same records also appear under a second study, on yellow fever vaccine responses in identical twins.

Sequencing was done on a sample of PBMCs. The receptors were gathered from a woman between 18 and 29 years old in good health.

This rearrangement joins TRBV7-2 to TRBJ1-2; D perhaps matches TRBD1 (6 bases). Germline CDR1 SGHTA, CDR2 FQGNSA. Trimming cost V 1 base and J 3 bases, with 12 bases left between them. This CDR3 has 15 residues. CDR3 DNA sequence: TGTGCCAGCAGCTTAGGGTCGGGGGGCTACTATGGCTACACCTTC. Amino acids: CASSLGSGGYYGYTF. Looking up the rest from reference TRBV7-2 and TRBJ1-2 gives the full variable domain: GAGVSQSPSNKVTEKGKDVELRCDPISGHTALYWYRQSLGQGLEFLIYFQGNSAPDKSGLPSDRFSAERTGGSVSTLTIQRTQQEDSAVYLCASSLGSGGYYGYTFGSGTRLTVV.

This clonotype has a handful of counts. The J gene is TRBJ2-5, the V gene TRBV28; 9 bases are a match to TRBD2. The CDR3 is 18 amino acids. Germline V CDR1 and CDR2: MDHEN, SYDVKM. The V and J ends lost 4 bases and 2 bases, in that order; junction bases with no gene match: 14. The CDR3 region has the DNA TGTGCCAGCAGTTCCCGGGGAGGACTAGCGCGGCTACAAGAGACCCAGTACTTC. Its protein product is CASSSRGGLARLQETQYF.

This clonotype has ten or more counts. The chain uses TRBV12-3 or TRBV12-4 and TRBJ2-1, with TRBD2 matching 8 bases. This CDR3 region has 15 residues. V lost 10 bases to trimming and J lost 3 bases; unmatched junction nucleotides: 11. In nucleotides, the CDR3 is TGTGCCACGCGACGGGAACTAGCGGACTACAATGAGCAGTTCTTC. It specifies CATRRELADYNEQFF.

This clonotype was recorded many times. The CDR3 DNA reads TGTGCCAGCAGCTTTCCGGGACAGGGGGCCGCTAACTATGGCTACACCTTC. Amino acids: CASSFPGQGAANYGYTF. The chain uses TRBV7-9 and TRBJ1-2, with 12 bases that match TRBD1. In germline, CDR1 is SEHNR, CDR2 FQNEAQ (reference sequence). V trimming: 3 bases; J trimming: 0 bases; junction bases outside the gene matches: 5. The CDR3 sequence is 17 residues long.

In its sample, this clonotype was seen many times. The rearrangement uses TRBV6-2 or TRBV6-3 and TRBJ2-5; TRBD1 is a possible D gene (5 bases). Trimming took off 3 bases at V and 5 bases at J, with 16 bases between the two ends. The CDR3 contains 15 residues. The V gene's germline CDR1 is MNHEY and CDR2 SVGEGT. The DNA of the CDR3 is TGTGCCAGCAGTTATCCGGACGGCTCAGGGGAGACCCAGTACTTC. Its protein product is CASSYPDGSGETQYF.

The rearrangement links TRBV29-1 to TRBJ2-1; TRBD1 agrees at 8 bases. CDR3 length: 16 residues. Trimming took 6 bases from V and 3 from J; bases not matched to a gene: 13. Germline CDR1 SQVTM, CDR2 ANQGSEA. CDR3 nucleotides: TGCAGCGTAAATACCCCCGGACAGGGAGACTACAATGAGCAGTTCTTC. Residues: CSVNTPGQGDYNEQFF.

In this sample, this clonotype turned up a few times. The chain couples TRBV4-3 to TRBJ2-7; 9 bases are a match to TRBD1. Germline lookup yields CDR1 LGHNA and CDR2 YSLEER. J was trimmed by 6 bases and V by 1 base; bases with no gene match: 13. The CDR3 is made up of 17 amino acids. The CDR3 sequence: CASSQGIFRDRDGEQYF. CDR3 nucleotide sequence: TGCGCCAGCAGCCAAGGGATCTTCCGGGACAGGGATGGCGAGCAGTACTTC.

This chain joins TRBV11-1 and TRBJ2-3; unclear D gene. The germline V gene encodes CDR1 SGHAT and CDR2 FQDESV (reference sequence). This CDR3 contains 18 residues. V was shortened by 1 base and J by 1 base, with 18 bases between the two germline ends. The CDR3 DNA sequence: TGTGCCAGCAGCTTAGGGATGAAGGACGACCAAGGCACAGATACGCAGTATTTT. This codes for CASSLGMKDDQGTDTQYF.

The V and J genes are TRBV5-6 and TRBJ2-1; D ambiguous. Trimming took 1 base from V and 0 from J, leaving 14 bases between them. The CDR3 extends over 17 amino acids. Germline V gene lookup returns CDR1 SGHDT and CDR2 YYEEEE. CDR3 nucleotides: TGTGCCAGCAGCTTGTCATCCATTGATAGCTCCTACAATGAGCAGTTCTTC. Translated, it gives CASSLSSIDSSYNEQFF.

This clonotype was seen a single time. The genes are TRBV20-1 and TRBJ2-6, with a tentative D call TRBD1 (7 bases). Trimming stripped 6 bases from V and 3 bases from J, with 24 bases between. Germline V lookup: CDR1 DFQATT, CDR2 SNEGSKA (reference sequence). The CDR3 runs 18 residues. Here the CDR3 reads CSAHAPGTVGLGANVLTF. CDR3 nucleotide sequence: TGCAGTGCCCACGCCCCAGGGACAGTGGGACTTGGGGCCAACGTCCTGACTTTC.

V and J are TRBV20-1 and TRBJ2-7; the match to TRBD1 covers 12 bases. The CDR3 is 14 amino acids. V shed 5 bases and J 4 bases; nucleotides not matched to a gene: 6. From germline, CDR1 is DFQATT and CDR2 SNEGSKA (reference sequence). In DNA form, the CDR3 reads TGCAGTGCTGACCGGGACAGGGGGCATTACGAGCAGTACTTC. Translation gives CSADRDRGHYEQYF.

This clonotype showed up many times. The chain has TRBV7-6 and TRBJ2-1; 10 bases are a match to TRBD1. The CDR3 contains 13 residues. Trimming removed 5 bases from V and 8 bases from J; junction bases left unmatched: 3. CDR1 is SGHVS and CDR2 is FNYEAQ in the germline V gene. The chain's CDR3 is CASSPGTGDEQFF. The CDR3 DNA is TGTGCCAGCAGCCCTGGGACAGGGGATGAGCAGTTCTTC.

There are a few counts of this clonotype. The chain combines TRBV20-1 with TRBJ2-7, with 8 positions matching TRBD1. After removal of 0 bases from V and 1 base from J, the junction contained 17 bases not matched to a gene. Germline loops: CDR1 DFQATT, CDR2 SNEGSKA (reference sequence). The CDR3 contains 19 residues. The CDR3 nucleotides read TGCAGTGCTAGAGATAGCCAGGGGGCGCTACGAGCCGTATCCTACGAGCAGTACTTC. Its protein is CSARDSQGALRAVSYEQYF.

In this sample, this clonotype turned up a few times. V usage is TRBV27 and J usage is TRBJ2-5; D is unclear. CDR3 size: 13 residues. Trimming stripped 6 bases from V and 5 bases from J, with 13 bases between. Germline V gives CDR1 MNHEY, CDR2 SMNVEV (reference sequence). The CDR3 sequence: CASSPWVSETQYF. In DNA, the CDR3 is TGTGCCAGCAGCCCCTGGGTTTCGGAGACCCAGTACTTC.

The CDR3 loop reads CASSHLAGGAPGTDTQYF. The CDR3, as DNA: TGTGCCAGCTCACACCTAGCGGGGGGGGCTCCTGGCACAGATACGCAGTATTTT. The rearrangement uses TRBV18 and TRBJ2-3; 12 bases are shared with TRBD2. The V gene's germline CDR1 is KGHSH and CDR2 LQKENI. This CDR3 has 18 residues. Losses at the gene ends were 4 bases for V and 1 base for J; bases not matched to a gene: 9.

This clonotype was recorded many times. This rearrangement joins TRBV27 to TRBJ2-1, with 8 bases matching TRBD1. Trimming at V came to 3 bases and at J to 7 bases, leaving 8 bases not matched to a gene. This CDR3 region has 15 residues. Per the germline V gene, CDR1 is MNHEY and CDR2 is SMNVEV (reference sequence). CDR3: CASSLVLQGANEQFF. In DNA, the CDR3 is TGTGCCAGCAGTTTGGTCCTTCAGGGGGCGAATGAGCAGTTCTTC.

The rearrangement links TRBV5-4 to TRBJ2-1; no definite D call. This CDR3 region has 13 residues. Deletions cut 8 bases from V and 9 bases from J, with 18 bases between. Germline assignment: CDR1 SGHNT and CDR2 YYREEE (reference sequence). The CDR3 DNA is TGTGCCAGGAGCCCTGACGGTCTCCGTGAGCAGTTCTTC. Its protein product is CARSPDGLREQFF. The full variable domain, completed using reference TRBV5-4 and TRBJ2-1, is ETGVTQSPTHLIKTRGQQVTLRCSSQSGHNTVSWYQQALGQGPQFIFQYYREEENGRGNFPPRFSGLQFPNYSSELNVNALELDDSALYLCARSPDGLREQFFGPGTRLTVL.

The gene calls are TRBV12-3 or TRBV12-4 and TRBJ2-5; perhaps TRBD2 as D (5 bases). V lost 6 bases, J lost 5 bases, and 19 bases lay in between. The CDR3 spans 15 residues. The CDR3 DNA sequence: TGTGCCAGCAGCGCTCAGACTGTGGGCGGGGAGACCCAGTACTTC. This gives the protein CASSAQTVGGETQYF.

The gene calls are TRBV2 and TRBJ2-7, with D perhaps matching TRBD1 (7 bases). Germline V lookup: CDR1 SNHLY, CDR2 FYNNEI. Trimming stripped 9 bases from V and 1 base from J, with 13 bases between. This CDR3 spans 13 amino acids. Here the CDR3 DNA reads TGTGCCAGAACAGGGGAGGTATCCTACGAGCAGTACTTC. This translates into CARTGEVSYEQYF.

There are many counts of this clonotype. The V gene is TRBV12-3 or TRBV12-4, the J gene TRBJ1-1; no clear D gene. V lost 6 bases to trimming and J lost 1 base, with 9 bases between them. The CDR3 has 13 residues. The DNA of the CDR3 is TGTGCCAGCAGCCCCGTCCAGAACACTGAAGCTTTCTTT. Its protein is CASSPVQNTEAFF.

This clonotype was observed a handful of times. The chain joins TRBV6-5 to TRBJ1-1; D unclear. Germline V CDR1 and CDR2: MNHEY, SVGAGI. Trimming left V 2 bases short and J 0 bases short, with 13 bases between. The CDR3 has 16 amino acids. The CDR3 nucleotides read TGTGCCAGCAGTTACGGTTCCGGGAAGGTGAACACTGAAGCTTTCTTT. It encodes CASSYGSGKVNTEAFF.

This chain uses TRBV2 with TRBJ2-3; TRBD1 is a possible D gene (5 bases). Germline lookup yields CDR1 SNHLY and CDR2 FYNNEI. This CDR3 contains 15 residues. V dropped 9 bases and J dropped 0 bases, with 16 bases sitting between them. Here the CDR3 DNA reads TGTGCCAGAAAGATTGGGCAGGGTAGCACAGATACGCAGTATTTT. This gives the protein CARKIGQGSTDTQYF.

The CDR3, as DNA: TGTGCCAGCAGTTCCTACCTCGGCACAGATACGCAGTATTTT. It yields the protein CASSSYLGTDTQYF. The chain links TRBV27 to TRBJ2-3; D is uncertain. This CDR3 contains 14 residues. V lost 4 bases, J lost 1 base, and 9 bases lay in between. Germline V gene data show CDR1 as MNHEY and CDR2 as SMNVEV (reference sequence).

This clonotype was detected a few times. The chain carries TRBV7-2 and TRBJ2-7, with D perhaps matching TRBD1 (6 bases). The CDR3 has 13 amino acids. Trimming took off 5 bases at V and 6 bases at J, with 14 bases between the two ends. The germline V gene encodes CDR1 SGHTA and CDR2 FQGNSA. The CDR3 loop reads CASSPFRGGEQYF. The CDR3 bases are TGTGCCAGCAGCCCTTTTAGAGGGGGCGAGCAGTACTTC.

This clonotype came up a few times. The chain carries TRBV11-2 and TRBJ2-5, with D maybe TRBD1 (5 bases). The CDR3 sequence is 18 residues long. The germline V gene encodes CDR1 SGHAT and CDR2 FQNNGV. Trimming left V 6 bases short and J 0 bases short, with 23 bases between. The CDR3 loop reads CASSRKGVGQGDQETQYF. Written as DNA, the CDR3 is TGTGCCAGCAGTCGGAAAGGGGTGGGGCAGGGCGACCAAGAGACCCAGTACTTC.